Listed below are T cell receptor beta chains from one sample, sequenced in a study of T cells after posttransplantation cyclophosphamide. Data came from immunoSEQ multiplex PCR; TCRdb stores just in-frame clones and leaves some out. The sample is made up of roughly 34,000 clones, none counted only once. Input material: PBMCs. Receptors were obtained from a woman in her 30s in good health and a related stem cell transplant donor. The CDR3 runs from the conserved cysteine through the conserved F or W. A D gene is named only where the DNA matches it firmly. Size tells how often a clone was seen (once, few, many) or the class of an expanded clone, and some rows leave it out.

d_call,clone_size,cdr3_length,v_call,j_call,cdr3_nt,cdr3_aa
TRBD1,many,14,TRBV6-1,TRBJ1-1,TGTGCCAGCAGAGCCGGGACAGGCGGCACTGAAGCTTTCTTT,CASRAGTGGTEAFF
NA,many,14,TRBV9,TRBJ1-1,TGTGCCAGCAGCGGACGACAGATGAACACTGAAGCTTTCTTT,CASSGRQMNTEAFF
TRBD1,many,15,TRBV7-9,TRBJ1-2,TGTGCCAGCAGCTCCGGACAGGGCAGGGACTATGGCTACACCTTC,CASSSGQGRDYGYTF
TRBD2,many,15,TRBV12-3/TRBV12-4,TRBJ2-1,TGTGCCAGCAGGAACTCCCGGGACTACTACAATGAGCAGTTCTTC,CASRNSRDYYNEQFF
TRBD1,many,15,TRBV6-5,TRBJ2-7,TGTGCCAGCAGGAACCCGGGACAGGGGGCGTCCGAGCAGTACTTC,CASRNPGQGASEQYF
TRBD2,many,16,TRBV2,TRBJ2-7,TGTGCCAGCAGGGATGGACTAGCGGGGGGGGGCTACGAGCAGTACTTC,CASRDGLAGGGYEQYF
TRBD1,many,15,TRBV10-2,TRBJ2-3,TGCGCCAGCAGTGATGACAGGGTGGGCACAGATACGCAGTATTTT,CASSDDRVGTDTQYF
NA,many,13,TRBV7-3,TRBJ1-5,TGTGCCAGCAGCCCCGGGGGCAATCAGCCCCAGCATTTT,CASSPGGNQPQHF
NA,few,14,TRBV6-5,TRBJ2-5,TGTGCCAGCAGTTACGCTAGCGAGGGTGGCACCCAGTACTTC,CASSYASEGGTQYF
NA,many,13,TRBV2,TRBJ1-2,TGTGCCAGCAGTCTTGTTCCTAACTATGGCTACACCTTC,CASSLVPNYGYTF
TRBD1,few,13,TRBV30,TRBJ2-2,TGTGCCTTCCGACAGGGGTACACCGGGGAGCTGTTTTTT,CAFRQGYTGELFF
TRBD2,many,16,TRBV4-3,TRBJ2-3,TGCGCCAGCAGCCAAGATCTAGCGGCCCACACAGATACGCAGTATTTT,CASSQDLAAHTDTQYF
TRBD1,many,15,TRBV28,TRBJ2-7,TGTGCCAGCAGTTTGAGGACAGGGAACTCCTACGAGCAGTACTTC,CASSLRTGNSYEQYF
TRBD1,many,15,TRBV28,TRBJ2-1,TGTGCCAGCAGGCCCACCGGGACAGGGGACAATGAGCAGTTCTTC,CASRPTGTGDNEQFF
NA,few,13,TRBV12-3/TRBV12-4,TRBJ1-5,TGTGCCAGCAGCCCCTATAGCAATCAGCCCCAGCATTTT,CASSPYSNQPQHF
TRBD2,many,14,TRBV15,TRBJ2-1,TGTGCCACCAGCCCGACTAGCGGGTGGAATGAGCAGTTCTTC,CATSPTSGWNEQFF
NA,few,15,TRBV4-1,TRBJ1-1,TGCGCCAGCAGCCCGTATTGGGGGACTGGAGCTGAAGCTTTCTTT,CASSPYWGTGAEAFF
TRBD2,many,19,TRBV7-2,TRBJ2-3,TGTGCCAGCAGCCGGCTCGGGACTAGCGGGGGGACTAGCACAGATACGCAGTATTTT,CASSRLGTSGGTSTDTQYF
TRBD1,many,14,TRBV5-1,TRBJ1-6,TGCGCCAGCAGCTCGGGACAGCAGAATTCACCCCTCCACTTT,CASSSGQQNSPLHF
TRBD1,many,16,TRBV5-6,TRBJ1-5,TGTGCCAGCAGCTTGGGGACAGGGTACAGCAATCAGCCCCAGCATTTT,CASSLGTGYSNQPQHF
NA,many,16,TRBV5-1,TRBJ2-2,TGCGCCAGCCCTACCACAGGGTTAAGACGGGACGGGGAGCTGTTTTTT,CASPTTGLRRDGELFF
TRBD1,many,14,TRBV19,TRBJ1-2,TGTGCCAGTAGTAACCAGGGGGCAGGGTACGGCTACACCTTC,CASSNQGAGYGYTF
TRBD1,many,14,TRBV4-3,TRBJ1-2,TGCGCCAGCAGCCATACCCAGGGGGACTATGGCTACACCTTC,CASSHTQGDYGYTF
TRBD1,few,13,TRBV30,TRBJ2-5,TGTGCCTGGAGTTCTGACAGGGGGGAGACCCAGTACTTC,CAWSSDRGETQYF
TRBD2,many,16,TRBV6-1,TRBJ2-7,TGTGCCAGCAGTGAAGCACTAGCGGGGGGGTCCTACGAGCAGTACTTC,CASSEALAGGSYEQYF
TRBD1,many,16,TRBV19,TRBJ2-1,TGTGCCAGTAGTGACATGCGGGACAGGGGGCATAATGAGCAGTTCTTC,CASSDMRDRGHNEQFF
NA,many,15,TRBV28,TRBJ2-3,TGTGCCAGCAGTTTACGGCGGCGGGATGGAGATACGCAGTATTTT,CASSLRRRDGDTQYF
NA,many,16,TRBV6-6,TRBJ2-1,TGTGCCAGCAGTTACATCCGGCGGGGAACTAACAATGAGCAGTTCTTC,CASSYIRRGTNNEQFF
NA,few,13,TRBV2,TRBJ1-1,TGTGCCAGCAGTGCCGACAGGAACACTGAAGCTTTCTTT,CASSADRNTEAFF
NA,few,14,TRBV5-4,TRBJ1-2,TGTGCCAGCAGCCCGACGGGAGGGGACTATGGCTACACCTTC,CASSPTGGDYGYTF
NA,many,14,TRBV6-2/TRBV6-3,TRBJ1-1,TGTGCCAGCAGTTACGGCATCAGGAACACTGAAGCTTTCTTT,CASSYGIRNTEAFF
TRBD1,many,15,TRBV4-1,TRBJ1-2,TGCGCCAGCAGCCAACAGGACAGGGGGGGCTATGGCTACACCTTC,CASSQQDRGGYGYTF
NA,NA,15,TRBV5-1,TRBJ2-5,TGCGCCAGCAGCTTAAGGCAGGGAGACCAAGAGACCCAGTACTTC,CASSLRQGDQETQYF
NA,many,14,TRBV19,TRBJ1-1,TGTGCCACCTCGATAAAACAGGGCGGCACTGAAGCTTTCTTT,CATSIKQGGTEAFF
NA,many,14,TRBV18,TRBJ1-3,TGTGCCAGCTCACCACCAGGGTCGGGAAACACCATATATTTT,CASSPPGSGNTIYF
TRBD2,few,18,TRBV7-2,TRBJ2-2,TGTGCCAGCAGCCAAGAGGTGCTAGCGGGGGACCTCACCGGGGAGCTGTTTTTT,CASSQEVLAGDLTGELFF
NA,NA,16,TRBV12-3/TRBV12-4,TRBJ2-2,TGTGCCAGCAGCCTAAAAGGGCCGGCGAACACCGGGGAGCTGTTTTTT,CASSLKGPANTGELFF
NA,NA,14,TRBV25-1,TRBJ2-5,TGTGCCAGCTCATCGACTAATCTAGGGGAGACCCAGTACTTC,CASSSTNLGETQYF
TRBD2,many,17,TRBV4-2,TRBJ2-1,TGTGCCAGCAGCCTTACTACTAGCGGGGGACTGTACAATGAGCAGTTCTTC,CASSLTTSGGLYNEQFF
TRBD2,few,14,TRBV12-3/TRBV12-4,TRBJ2-3,TGTGCCAGCTGCCGTGGGGGGGGGACAGATACGCAGTATTTT,CASCRGGGTDTQYF
TRBD1,many,14,TRBV5-1,TRBJ2-7,TGCGCCAGCAGCGCCAGACAGGGCCGCTACGAGCAGTACTTC,CASSARQGRYEQYF